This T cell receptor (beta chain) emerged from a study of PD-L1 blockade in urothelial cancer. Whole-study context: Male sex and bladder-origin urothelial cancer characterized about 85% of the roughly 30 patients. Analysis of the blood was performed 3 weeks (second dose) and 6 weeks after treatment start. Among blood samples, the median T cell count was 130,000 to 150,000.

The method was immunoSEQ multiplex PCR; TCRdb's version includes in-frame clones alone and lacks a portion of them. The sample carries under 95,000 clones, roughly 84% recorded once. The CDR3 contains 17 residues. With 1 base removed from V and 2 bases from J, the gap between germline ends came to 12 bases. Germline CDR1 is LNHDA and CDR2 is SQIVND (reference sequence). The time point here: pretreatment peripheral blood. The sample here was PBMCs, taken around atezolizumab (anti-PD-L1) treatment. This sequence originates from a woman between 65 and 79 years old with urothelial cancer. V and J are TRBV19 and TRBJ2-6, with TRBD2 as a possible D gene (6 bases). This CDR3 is CASSIGPGGTGANVLTF. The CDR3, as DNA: TGTGCCAGTAGTATAGGCCCCGGAGGGACTGGGGCCAACGTCCTGACTTTC.